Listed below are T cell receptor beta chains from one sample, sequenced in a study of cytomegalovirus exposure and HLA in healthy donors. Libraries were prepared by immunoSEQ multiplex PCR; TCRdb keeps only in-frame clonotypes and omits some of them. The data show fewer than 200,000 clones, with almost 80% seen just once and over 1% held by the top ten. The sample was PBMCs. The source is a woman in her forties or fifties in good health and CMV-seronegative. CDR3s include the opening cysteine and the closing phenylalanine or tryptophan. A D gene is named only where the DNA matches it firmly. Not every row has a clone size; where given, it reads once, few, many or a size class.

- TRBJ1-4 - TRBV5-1 CASTVGRGLGEKLFF TGCGCCAGCACCGTCGGCAGGGGCCTGGGAGAAAAACTGTTTTTT
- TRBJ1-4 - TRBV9 CASSVGGRDFGTNEKLFF TGTGCCAGCAGCGTAGGTGGACGGGACTTTGGGACTAATGAAAAACTGTTTTTT
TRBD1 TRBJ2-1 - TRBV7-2 CASSLGTVVNEQFF TGTGCCAGCAGCTTGGGGACAGTAGTCAATGAGCAGTTCTTC
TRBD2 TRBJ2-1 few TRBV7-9 CASSFGTSDNEQFF TGTGCCAGCAGCTTCGGGACTAGCGACAATGAGCAGTTCTTC
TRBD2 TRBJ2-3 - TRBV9 CASSPRAGFTDTQYF TGTGCCAGCAGCCCACGAGCGGGGTTCACAGATACGCAGTATTTT
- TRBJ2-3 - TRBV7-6 CASSLYQGATDTQYF TGTGCCAGCAGCTTATACCAGGGCGCCACAGATACGCAGTATTTT
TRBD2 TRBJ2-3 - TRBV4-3 CASSQMGLAGLTDTQYF TGCGCCAGCAGCCAGATGGGACTAGCGGGACTCACAGATACGCAGTATTTT
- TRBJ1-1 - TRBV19 CASSAGRARLNTEAFF TGTGCCAGTAGTGCCGGGAGGGCCAGGTTGAACACTGAAGCTTTCTTT
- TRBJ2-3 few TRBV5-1 CASSSRLDTQYF TGCGCCAGCAGTTCTCGTCTCGATACGCAGTATTTT
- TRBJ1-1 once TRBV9 CASSVSGANTEAFF TGTGCCAGCAGCGTATCAGGGGCGAACACTGAAGCTTTCTTT
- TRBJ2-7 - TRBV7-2 CASSPQVQGIYEQYF TGTGCCAGCAGCCCTCAGGTACAGGGTATCTACGAGCAGTACTTC
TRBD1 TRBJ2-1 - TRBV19 CASSFLPGQGKNEQFF TGTGCCAGTAGTTTCCTACCGGGACAGGGGAAGAATGAGCAGTTCTTC
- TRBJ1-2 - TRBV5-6 CASSLGGFYGYTF TGTGCCAGCAGCTTGGGAGGGTTCTATGGCTACACCTTC
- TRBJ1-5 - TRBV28 CASSLPGQPQHF TGTGCCAGCAGTTTACCCGGTCAGCCCCAGCATTTT
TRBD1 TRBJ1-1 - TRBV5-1 CASSLRDRTRNTEAFF TGCGCCAGCAGCCTCCGGGACAGGACAAGGAACACTGAAGCTTTCTTT
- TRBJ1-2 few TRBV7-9 CASSFSGTPSYGYTF TGTGCCAGCAGCTTCTCTGGGACACCATCATATGGCTACACCTTC
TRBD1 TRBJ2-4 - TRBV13 CASSLRTGGLSKNIQYF TGTGCCAGCAGCTTAAGGACAGGGGGCTTGTCCAAAAACATTCAGTACTTC
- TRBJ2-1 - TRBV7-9 CASSLVGLPTGDEQFF TGTGCCAGCAGCTTAGTCGGACTCCCCACTGGCGATGAGCAGTTCTTC
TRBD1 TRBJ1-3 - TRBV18 CASSQQGDRNTIYF TGTGCCAGCTCCCAACAGGGGGATCGAAACACCATATATTTT
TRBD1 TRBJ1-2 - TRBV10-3 CAISPGTGTYGYTF TGTGCCATCAGTCCCGGGACAGGGACTTATGGCTACACCTTC
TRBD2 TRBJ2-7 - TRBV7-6 CASSLGSASGGKKQYF TGTGCCAGCAGCTTAGGTTCGGCTAGCGGGGGGAAGAAGCAGTACTTC
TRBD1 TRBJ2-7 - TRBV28 CASLTSGQGRNEQYF TGTGCCAGCCTCACCTCGGGACAGGGGAGGAACGAGCAGTACTTC
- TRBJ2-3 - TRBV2 CASSEWAPAGPDTQYF TGTGCCAGCAGTGAATGGGCACCCGCGGGGCCAGATACGCAGTATTTT
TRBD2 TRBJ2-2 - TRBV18 CASSPSGRGASPGELFF TGTGCCAGCTCACCATCAGGGCGGGGGGCCTCCCCCGGGGAGCTGTTTTTT
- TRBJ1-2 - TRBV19 CASSIWGQGGYGYTF TGTGCCAGTAGTATATGGGGACAAGGAGGCTATGGCTACACCTTC
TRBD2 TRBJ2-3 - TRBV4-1 CASSQGPASGRTDTQYF TGCGCCAGCAGCCAAGGCCCTGCTAGCGGACGCACAGATACGCAGTATTTT
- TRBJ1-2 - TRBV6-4 CASSAGVTYGYTF TGTGCCAGCAGTGCCGGGGTGACCTATGGCTACACCTTC
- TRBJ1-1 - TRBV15 CATSLGLNTEAFF TGTGCCACCAGCCTGGGACTCAACACTGAAGCTTTCTTT
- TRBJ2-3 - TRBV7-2 CASSPTGVAAGDTQYF TGTGCCAGCAGCCCGACGGGGGTAGCGGCCGGGGATACGCAGTATTTT
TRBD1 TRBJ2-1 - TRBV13 CASSDRVTVGNEQFF TGTGCCAGCAGCGACAGGGTGACGGTAGGGAATGAGCAGTTCTTC
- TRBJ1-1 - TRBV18 CASSQVNTEAFF TGTGCCAGCTCGCAGGTGAACACTGAAGCTTTCTTT
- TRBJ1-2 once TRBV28 CASSIISLQASYGYTF TGTGCCAGCAGTATAATTAGCCTACAGGCCTCCTATGGCTACACCTTC
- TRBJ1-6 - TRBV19 CASSSDSHNSPLHF TGTGCCAGTAGTTCCGACAGCCATAATTCACCCCTCCACTTT
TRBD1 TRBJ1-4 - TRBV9 CASSPRPGTGGGSNEKLFF TGTGCCAGCAGCCCCCGACCCGGGACAGGGGGCGGCTCTAATGAAAAACTGTTTTTT
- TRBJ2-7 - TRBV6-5 CASSYSYRSDEQYF TGTGCCAGCAGTTACTCGTACAGGAGCGACGAGCAGTACTTC
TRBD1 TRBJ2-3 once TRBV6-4 CASSDSMTGALSTDTQYF TGTGCCAGCAGTGACTCGATGACAGGGGCCCTGAGCACAGATACGCAGTATTTT
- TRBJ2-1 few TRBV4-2 CASSHLLSEQFF TGTGCCAGCAGCCATCTCCTAAGTGAGCAGTTCTTC
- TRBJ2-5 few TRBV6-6 CASKTGSETQYF TGTGCCAGCAAAACAGGGTCGGAGACCCAGTACTTC
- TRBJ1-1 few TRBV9 CASSANPWGGSIKAFF TGTGCCAGCAGCGCCAACCCTTGGGGGGGTAGCATCAAAGCTTTCTTT